This paragraph reports one T cell receptor beta chain. Here immunoSEQ multiplex PCR was the method, and the copy in TCRdb shows in-frame clones only, minus some. The sample includes under 5,500 clones, 84% seen only once; the top ten take about 13%. This entry comes from a study of tumour-infiltrating T cells in Burkitt lymphoma. Study overall: Productive clonality predicted overall and progression-free survival.

CDR3 length equals 14 residues. In germline, CDR1 is SGHTA, CDR2 FQGNSA. V dropped 3 bases and J dropped 4 bases, with 12 bases sitting between them. This receptor was taken from a human donor with diffuse large B-cell lymphoma. Some clones in this sample may be carry-over from other donors' samples. The material sequenced was tumor tissue. The gene calls are TRBV7-2 and TRBJ1-2; a possible D gene is TRBD1 (6 bases). The chain's CDR3 is CASSFADSRYGYTF. In nucleotides, the CDR3 is TGTGCCAGCAGCTTCGCGGACAGTCGCTATGGCTACACCTTC. The full variable domain, in which reference TRBV7-2 and TRBJ1-2 provide the parts outside the CDR3, is GAGVSQSPSNKVTEKGKDVELRCDPISGHTALYWYRQSLGQGLEFLIYFQGNSAPDKSGLPSDRFSAERTGGSVSTLTIQRTQQEDSAVYLCASSFADSRYGYTFGSGTRLTVV.